This TCR beta chain was captured by sequencing in a study of identical twins. Broader study findings: For cord blood, abundant beta clonotypes had fewer insertions, unlike memory repertoires, which showed none. Among out-of-frame alpha sequences shared by twins, low generation probability occurred in excess.

Via MiXCR, TCRdb re-called the 5' RACE reads, giving one row per CDR3 protein. This sample has fewer than 800,000 distinct CDR3 sequences, with under 8.5% found just once. CDR1 and CDR2 from the germline V gene are MNHEY and SMNVEV (reference sequence). V was trimmed by 6 bases and J by 6 bases, leaving 16 bases between them. CDR3 length: 14 amino acids. In this sample, this clonotype turned up many times. What it recognizes is unknown. These data also featured in a second study, about yellow fever vaccine responses in identical twins. That investigation notes: Twins' vaccine T cell response reportedly gave the appearance of partial convergence and partial personalization.

The sample was PBMCs. The V and J genes are TRBV27 and TRBJ2-3; possible D gene TRBD1, 6 bases. The sequence came from a woman under 30 in good health. In DNA form, the CDR3 reads TGTGCCAGCAGCAAGGGCGTCAGGGGCGATACGCAGTATTTT. Residues: CASSKGVRGDTQYF.